This T cell receptor beta chain emerged from a study of cytomegalovirus exposure and HLA in healthy donors. Study-wide background: Assignment to the Caucasian-associated ancestry cluster applied to 81% of the approximately 420 genotyped donors. Study conclusions and caveats: The investigators catalogued 164 TCR beta chains as cytomegalovirus-associated.

The PCR was carried out with 60 Vbeta primers and 13 Jbeta primers. Data came from immunoSEQ multiplex PCR; TCRdb stores just in-frame clones and leaves some out. The table lists 100,000 to 150,000 clones, about three quarters of them singletons. As for this clone: Antigen unknown.

Sequenced: PBMCs. This clonotype originated in a female donor in good health and CMV-seropositive.

CDR3 in DNA: TGTGCCAGCAGCTTGAACAGCTTCTCCTACGAGCAGTACTTC. Protein product: CASSLNSFSYEQYF. V is TRBV5-6 and J is TRBJ2-7; D remains ambiguous. Between the trimmed V and J ends, which lost 1 base and 0 bases, there was a span of 8 bases. This CDR3 has 14 amino acids. CDR1 SGHDT and CDR2 YYEEEE come from the germline V gene.